This T cell receptor (beta chain) is drawn from a study of T cell responses to AZD1222 COVID-19 vaccine. TCRdb's table, derived via immunoSEQ multiplex PCR, lists solely in-frame clones and lacks some. This table has 90,000 to 100,000 clones, roughly 90% appearing once. Germline CDR1 LGHDT, CDR2 YNNKEL (reference sequence). The length of the CDR3 is 15 residues. V shed 2 bases and J shed 0 bases, with 8 bases lying between them. Overall study results and limits: Baseline antibody screening turned up just a handful of seropositive AZD1222 recipients. Repertoire sampling was restricted to post-peak T cell response timepoints.

This clone showed up just once. What it recognizes is unknown. The sequence came from an adult in good health. This rearrangement joins TRBV3-1 (or the pseudogene TRBV3-2) to TRBJ2-1, with D perhaps matching TRBD2 (6 bases). The source material was peripheral blood, sampled on day 0 of AZD1222 vaccination. CDR3 loop: CASSQRRGSYNEQFF. The DNA of the CDR3 is TGTGCCAGCAGCCAAAGGCGGGGCTCCTACAATGAGCAGTTCTTC.